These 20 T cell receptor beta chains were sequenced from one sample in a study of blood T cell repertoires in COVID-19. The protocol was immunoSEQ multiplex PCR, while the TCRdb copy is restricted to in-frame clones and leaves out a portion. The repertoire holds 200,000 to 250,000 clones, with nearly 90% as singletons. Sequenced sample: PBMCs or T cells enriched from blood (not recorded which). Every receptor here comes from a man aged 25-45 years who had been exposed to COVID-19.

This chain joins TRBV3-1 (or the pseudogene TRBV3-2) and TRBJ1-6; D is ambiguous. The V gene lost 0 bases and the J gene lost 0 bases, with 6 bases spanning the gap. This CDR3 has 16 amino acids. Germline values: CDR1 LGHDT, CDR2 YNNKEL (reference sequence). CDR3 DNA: TGTGCCAGCAGCCAAGAGCGGATCTCCTATAATTCACCCCTCCACTTT. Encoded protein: CASSQERISYNSPLHF.

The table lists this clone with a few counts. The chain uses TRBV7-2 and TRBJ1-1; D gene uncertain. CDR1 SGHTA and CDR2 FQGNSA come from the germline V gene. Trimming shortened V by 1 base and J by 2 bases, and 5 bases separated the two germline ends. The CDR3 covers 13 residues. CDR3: CASSLVTNTEAFF. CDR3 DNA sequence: TGTGCCAGCAGCTTAGTGACAAACACTGAAGCTTTCTTT. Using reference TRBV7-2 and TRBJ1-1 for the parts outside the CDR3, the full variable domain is GAGVSQSPSNKVTEKGKDVELRCDPISGHTALYWYRQSLGQGLEFLIYFQGNSAPDKSGLPSDRFSAERTGGSVSTLTIQRTQQEDSAVYLCASSLVTNTEAFFGQGTRLTVV.

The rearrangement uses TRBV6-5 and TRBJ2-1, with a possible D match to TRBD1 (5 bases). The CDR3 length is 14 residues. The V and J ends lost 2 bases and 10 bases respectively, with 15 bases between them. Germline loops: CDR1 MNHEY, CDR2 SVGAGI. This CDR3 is CASSYTQGLSEQFF. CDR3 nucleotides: TGTGCCAGCAGTTACACCCAGGGTCTTTCGGAGCAGTTCTTC.

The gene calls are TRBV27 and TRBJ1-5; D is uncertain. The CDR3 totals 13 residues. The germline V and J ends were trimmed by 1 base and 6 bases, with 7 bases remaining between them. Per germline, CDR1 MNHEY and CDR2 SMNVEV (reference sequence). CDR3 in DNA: TGTGCCAGCAGTTTATTTTCGGGTCAGCCCCAGCATTTT. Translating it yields CASSLFSGQPQHF.

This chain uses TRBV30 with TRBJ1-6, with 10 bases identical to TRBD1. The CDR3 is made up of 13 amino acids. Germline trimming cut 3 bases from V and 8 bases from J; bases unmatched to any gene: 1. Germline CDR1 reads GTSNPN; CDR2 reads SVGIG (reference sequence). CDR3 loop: CAWRTGGDSPLHF. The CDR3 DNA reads TGTGCCTGGAGGACAGGGGGCGATTCACCCCTCCACTTT.

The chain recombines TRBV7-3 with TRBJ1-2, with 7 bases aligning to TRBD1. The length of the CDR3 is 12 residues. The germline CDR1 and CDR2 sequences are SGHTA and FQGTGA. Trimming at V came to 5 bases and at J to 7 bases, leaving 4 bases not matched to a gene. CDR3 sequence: CASSLTGRGYTF. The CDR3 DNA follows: TGTGCCAGCAGCCTGACAGGGCGTGGCTACACCTTC.

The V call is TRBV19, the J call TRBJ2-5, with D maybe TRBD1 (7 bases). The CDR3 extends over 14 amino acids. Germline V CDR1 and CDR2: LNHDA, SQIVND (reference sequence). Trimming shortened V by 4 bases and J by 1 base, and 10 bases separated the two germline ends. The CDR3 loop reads CASSRGDSQETQYF. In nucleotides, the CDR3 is TGTGCCAGTAGTAGGGGGGACAGCCAAGAGACCCAGTACTTC. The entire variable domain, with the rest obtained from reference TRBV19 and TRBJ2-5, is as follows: DGGITQSPKYLFRKEGQNVTLSCEQNLNHDAMYWYRQDPGQGLRLIYYSQIVNDFQKGDIAEGYSVSREKKESFPLTVTSAQKNPTAFYLCASSRGDSQETQYFGPGTRLLVL.

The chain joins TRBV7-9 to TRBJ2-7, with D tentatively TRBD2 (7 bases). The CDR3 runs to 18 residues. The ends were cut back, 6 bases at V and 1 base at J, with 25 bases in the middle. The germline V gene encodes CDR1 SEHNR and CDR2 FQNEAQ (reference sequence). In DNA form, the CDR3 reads TGTGCCAGCAGTAGGAGGGGGGGTACAGCTGGGACGTCCTACGAGCAGTACTTC. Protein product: CASSRRGGTAGTSYEQYF.

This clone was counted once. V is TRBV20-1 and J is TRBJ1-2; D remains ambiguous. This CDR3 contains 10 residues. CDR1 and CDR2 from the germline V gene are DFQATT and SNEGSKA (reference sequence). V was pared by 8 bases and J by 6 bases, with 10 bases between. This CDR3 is CSIYFDGYTF. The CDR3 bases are TGCAGTATCTACTTTGATGGCTACACCTTC.

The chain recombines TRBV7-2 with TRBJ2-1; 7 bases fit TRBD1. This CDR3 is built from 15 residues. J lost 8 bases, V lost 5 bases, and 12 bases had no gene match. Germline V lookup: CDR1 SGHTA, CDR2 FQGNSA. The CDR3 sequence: CASSPFPDRKDEQFF. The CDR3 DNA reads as TGTGCCAGCAGCCCCTTCCCGGACAGGAAAGATGAGCAGTTCTTC.

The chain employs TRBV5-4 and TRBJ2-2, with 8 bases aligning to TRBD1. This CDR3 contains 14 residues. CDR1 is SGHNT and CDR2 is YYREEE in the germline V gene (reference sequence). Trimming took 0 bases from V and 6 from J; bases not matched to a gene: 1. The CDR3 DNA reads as TGTGCCAGCAGCTTGGACAGGGGGGCCGGGGAGCTGTTTTTT. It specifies CASSLDRGAGELFF.

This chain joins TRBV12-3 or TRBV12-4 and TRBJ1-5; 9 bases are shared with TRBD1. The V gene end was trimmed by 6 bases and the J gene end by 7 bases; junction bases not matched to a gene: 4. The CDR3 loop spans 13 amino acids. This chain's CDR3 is CASRGDREQPQHF. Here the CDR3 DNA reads TGTGCCAGCAGGGGGGACAGGGAACAGCCCCAGCATTTT.

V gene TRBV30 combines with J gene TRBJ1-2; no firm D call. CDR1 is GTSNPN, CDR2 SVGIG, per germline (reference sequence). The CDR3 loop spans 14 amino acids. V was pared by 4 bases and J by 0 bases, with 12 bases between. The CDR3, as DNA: TGTGCCTGGACAGGTGGTTCAGCTAACTATGGCTACACCTTC. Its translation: CAWTGGSANYGYTF.

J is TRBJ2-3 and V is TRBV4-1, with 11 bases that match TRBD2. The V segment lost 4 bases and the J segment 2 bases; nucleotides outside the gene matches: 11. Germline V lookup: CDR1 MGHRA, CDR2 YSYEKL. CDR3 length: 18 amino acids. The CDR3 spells CASSLFANSGGVTDTQYF. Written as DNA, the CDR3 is TGCGCCAGCAGCCTTTTCGCAAATAGCGGGGGGGTCACAGATACGCAGTATTTT.

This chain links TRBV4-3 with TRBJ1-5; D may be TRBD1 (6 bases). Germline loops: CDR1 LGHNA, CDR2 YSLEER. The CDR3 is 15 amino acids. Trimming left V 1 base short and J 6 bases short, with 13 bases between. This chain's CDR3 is CASSQGKQGCQPQHF. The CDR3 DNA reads TGCGCCAGCAGCCAAGGGAAACAGGGCTGTCAGCCCCAGCATTTT.

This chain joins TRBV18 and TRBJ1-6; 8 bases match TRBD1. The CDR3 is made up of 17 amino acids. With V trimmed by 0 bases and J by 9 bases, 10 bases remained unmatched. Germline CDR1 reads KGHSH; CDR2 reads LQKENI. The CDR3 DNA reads TGTGCCAGCTCACCACCGTTTGGACAGGGTAGACGTTCACCCCTCCACTTT. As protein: CASSPPFGQGRRSPLHF. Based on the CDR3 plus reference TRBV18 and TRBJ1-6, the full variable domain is NAGVMQNPRHLVRRRGQEARLRCSPMKGHSHVYWYRQLPEEGLKFMVYLQKENIIDESGMPKERFSAEFPKEGPSILRIQQVVRGDSAAYFCASSPPFGQGRRSPLHFGNGTRLTVT.

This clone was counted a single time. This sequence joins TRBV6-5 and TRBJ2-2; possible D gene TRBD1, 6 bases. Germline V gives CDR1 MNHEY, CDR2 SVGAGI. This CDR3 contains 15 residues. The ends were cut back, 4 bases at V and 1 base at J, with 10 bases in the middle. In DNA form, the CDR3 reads TGTGCCAGCAGTTTTCGGACAGTGAACACCGGGGAGCTGTTTTTT. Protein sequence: CASSFRTVNTGELFF.

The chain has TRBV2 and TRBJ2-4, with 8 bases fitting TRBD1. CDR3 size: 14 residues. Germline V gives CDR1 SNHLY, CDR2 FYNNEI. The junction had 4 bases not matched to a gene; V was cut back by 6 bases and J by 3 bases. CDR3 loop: CASRDRVGKNIQYF. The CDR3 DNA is TGTGCCAGCAGGGACAGGGTGGGCAAAAACATTCAGTACTTC.

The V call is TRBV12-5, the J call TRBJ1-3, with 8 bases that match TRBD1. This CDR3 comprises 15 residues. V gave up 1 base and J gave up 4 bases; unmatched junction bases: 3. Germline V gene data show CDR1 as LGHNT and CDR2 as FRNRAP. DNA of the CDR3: TGTGCTAGTGGTTTGGGGGGGGACAGGGGAAACACCATATATTTT. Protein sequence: CASGLGGDRGNTIYF.

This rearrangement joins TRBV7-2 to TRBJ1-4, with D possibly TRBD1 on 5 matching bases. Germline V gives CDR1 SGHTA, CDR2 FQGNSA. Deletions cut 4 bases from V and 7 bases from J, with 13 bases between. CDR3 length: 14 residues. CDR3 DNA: TGTGCCAGCAGCTCAGGGTCAGGTAGTGAAAAACTGTTTTTT. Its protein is CASSSGSGSEKLFF.